This T cell receptor (beta chain) is drawn from a study of cytomegalovirus exposure and HLA in healthy donors. It was healthy bone marrow donors who served as donors. Points on this clone: Its antigen is undetermined.

The PCR contained 60 Vbeta and 13 Jbeta primers. Measured with immunoSEQ multiplex PCR; TCRdb has only the in-frame clones, and not every one. The sample has a few hundred thousand clones, around 86% seen once. Overall study results and limits: In an earlier analysis, most TCR beta V segments were productive about 87% or about 30% of the time. Upon later analysis, HLA-associated TCR beta chains proved more clonally expanded than other, equally common chains.

The V segment lost 6 bases and the J segment 4 bases; nucleotides outside the gene matches: 9. CDR3 length: 15 amino acids. Germline V CDR1 and CDR2: MNHNS, SASEGT. The chain links TRBV6-1 to TRBJ1-2, with 9 bases lining up with TRBD1. The specimen was PBMCs. The source is a woman aged 50 to 60 in good health and CMV-seropositive. CDR3 DNA sequence: TGTGCCAGCAGCGGGGGACAGGGTGCGCGCTATGGCTACACCTTC. Protein sequence: CASSGGQGARYGYTF.